The clone carrying this T cell receptor beta chain was detected only once. As yet, its antigen is unknown. Original data processing: With immunoSEQ giving junction-only sequences and no quality scores, filtering differed. Using immunoSEQ multiplex PCR, the repertoire was profiled, and TCRdb retains in-frame clones only, with some absent. V, J and clone size are those of that table, while D and trimming were read from the DNA. The data hold fewer than 3 million clones, with 80% to 95% observed a single time. A split of CD4+ cells into CD45RA+ naive and CD45RA-negative memory subsets was performed. These data originate in a study of shared clonotypes between healthy human individuals. General study results and limits: Compared with clonotypes that all four donors shared, non-shared clonotypes had lower generation probabilities. Clonotype sharing levels among donors were expected to vary with sequencing depth.

The CDR3 is 15 amino acids. Germline V gene sequence: CDR1 MNHEY, CDR2 SMNVEV (reference sequence). The germline V and J ends were trimmed by 1 base and 7 bases, with 17 bases remaining between them. The TCR was taken from a man aged 18 to 30 in good health. Some clones in this sample may be carry-over from other donors' samples. This chain links TRBV27 with TRBJ2-7; D may be TRBD1 (6 bases). Source material: naive CD4+ T cells from PBMCs. The subset: CD45RA+ positively selected. CDR3 sequence: CASSLYPGAPGEQYF. CDR3 nucleotides: TGTGCCAGCAGTTTATACCCAGGGGCGCCGGGGGAGCAGTACTTC.